The sequence of this T cell receptor beta chain was determined in a study of glioma-infiltrating T cells. Findings and caveats of the study: Gliomas, especially low-grade, showed above-expected tissue-blood divergence; non-neoplastic patients showed below. Only very few CDR3 sequences appeared in both tissue and blood.

TCR alpha and beta CDR3 regions were amplified from RNA using iRepertoire nested multiplex PCR. TCRdb analysed the multiplex PCR reads with MiXCR anew, one entry per CDR3 protein. Among around 130,000 distinct CDR3 sequences listed, under 25% were seen once. Turning to this clonotype: The antigen remains undetermined. A read error may explain this, as a much larger clone is one base away.

This CDR3 contains 14 residues. V lost 2 bases and J lost 4, with 13 bases in between. CDR1 is DFQATT, CDR2 SNEGSKA, per germline (reference sequence). Source material: glioma tissue, nonneoplastic brain tissue, or PBMCs (not recorded which). This sequence originates from a human donor with low-grade glioma or glioblastoma, undergoing nonglioma brain surgery, or in good health (not recorded which). The rearrangement links TRBV20-1 to TRBJ2-3; D is unclear. This CDR3 reads CSARLTPRADTQYF. CDR3 in DNA: TGCAGTGCTAGACTTACACCTCGGGCAGATACGCAGTATTTT.